Sequencing of this TCR beta chain was carried out in a study of post-analysis software for immune sequencing data. On the study more broadly: Relapsing-remitting, secondary progressive and progressive-relapsing courses of multiple sclerosis were included. Study-wide results and limits: The normalized Chao1 diversity of multiple sclerosis patients was significantly lower than that of controls. Four to six TRBV segments were more frequent in patients than controls; TRBV5-6, TRBV5-1 and TRBV20-1 belonged to this group.

Of note for this clonotype: Antigen unknown.

In germline, CDR1 is SQVTM, CDR2 ANQGSEA. V was trimmed by 6 bases and J by 10 bases, leaving 19 bases between them. The CDR3 loop spans 14 amino acids. The authors incorporated unique molecular identifiers into the TCR beta cDNA libraries. Out of 1 to 10 million T cells, some 480,000 cDNA molecules were generated. TCRdb fed the PCR reads into MiXCR, producing one record per CDR3 protein. The repertoire holds about 810,000 distinct CDR3 sequences, with roughly half as singletons. The sequence was collected from a girl between 5 and 17 years old with multiple sclerosis. Sequencing input: blood. The chain uses TRBV29-1 and TRBJ1-6; possible D gene TRBD1, 6 bases. CDR3 loop: CSVQQGSVGSPLHF. CDR3 sequence (DNA): TGCAGCGTCCAACAGGGTTCGGTAGGCTCACCCCTCCACTTT. The complete variable domain, with remaining parts taken from reference TRBV29-1 and TRBJ1-6, reads SAVISQKPSRDICQRGTSLTIQCQVDSQVTMMFWYRQQPGQSLTLIATANQGSEATYESGFVIDKFPISRPNLTFSTLTVSNMSPEDSSIYLCSVQQGSVGSPLHFGNGTRLTVT.